This T cell receptor (beta chain) is from a study of blood T cell repertoires in COVID-19. Study at large: PBMCs, B-cell-depleted T cells, or T cells provided the cDNA or gDNA that made up the material.

The CDR3 extends over 17 amino acids. Germline V gene data show CDR1 as SGHRS and CDR2 as YFSETQ. J gave up 3 bases and V 2 bases, and 7 bases lay outside the gene matches. Participant ages covered about 18 to 95 years across 24 US areas. Profiled with immunoSEQ multiplex PCR; TCRdb holds only in-frame clones, not every one. The profile shows about 190,000 clones, 65% to 80% of them singletons. The source of this sequence is a woman in her fifties or sixties with acute COVID-19. The sequenced sample was PBMCs or T cells enriched from blood (not recorded which). The J gene is TRBJ2-2, the V gene TRBV5-1, with TRBD2 matching over 10 bases. The CDR3 bases are TGCGCCAGCAGCTTCCCTAGCGGGGGTTTGGACACCGGGGAGCTGTTTTTT. Residues: CASSFPSGGLDTGELFF.